The subject of this entry is one TCR beta chain. Its antigen is as yet unknown. Trimming left V 7 bases short and J 8 bases short, with 11 bases between. Germline CDR1 reads MNHEY; CDR2 reads SVGEGT. The CDR3 runs to 11 residues. TCRdb recomputed calls from the 5' RACE reads with MiXCR, one row per CDR3 protein. The sample gives about 550,000 distinct CDR3 sequences, over 15% of which show up once; over 11% is in the top ten. The sample belongs to a study of T cells after yellow fever vaccination. As for the study in general: Some fractions had low cell numbers, and these were prepared with SMART-Seq v4 Ultra Low Input. Broader study findings: Across the CD4 and CD8 compartments, a small share of clonotypes was present in both. Detected again after the booster were most primary-vaccination clones, at 95% to 98% CD4 and approximately 87% CD8.

The source of this sequence is a man aged 30-40 years who received the YFV17D yellow fever vaccine. The V call is TRBV6-2 or TRBV6-3, the J call TRBJ2-5, with D maybe TRBD2 (6 bases). Sequencing used PBMCs, obtained 15 days after the yellow fever booster vaccination. CDR3 nucleotides: TGTGCCAGCACCATCGGGAGTACCCAGTACTTC. It encodes CASTIGSTQYF.